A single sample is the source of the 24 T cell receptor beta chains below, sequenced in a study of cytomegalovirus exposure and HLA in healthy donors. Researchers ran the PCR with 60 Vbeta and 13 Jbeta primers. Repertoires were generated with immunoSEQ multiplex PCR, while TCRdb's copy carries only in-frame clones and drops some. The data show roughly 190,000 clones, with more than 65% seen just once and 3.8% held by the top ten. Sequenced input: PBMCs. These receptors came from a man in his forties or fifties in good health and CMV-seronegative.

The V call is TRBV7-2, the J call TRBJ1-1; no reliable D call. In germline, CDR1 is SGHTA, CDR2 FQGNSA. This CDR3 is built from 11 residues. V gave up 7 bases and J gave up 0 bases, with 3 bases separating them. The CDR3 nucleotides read TGTGCCAGCACCGTGAACACTGAAGCTTTCTTT. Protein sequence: CASTVNTEAFF. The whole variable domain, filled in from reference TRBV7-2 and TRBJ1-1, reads GAGVSQSPSNKVTEKGKDVELRCDPISGHTALYWYRQSLGQGLEFLIYFQGNSAPDKSGLPSDRFSAERTGGSVSTLTIQRTQQEDSAVYLCASTVNTEAFFGQGTRLTVV.

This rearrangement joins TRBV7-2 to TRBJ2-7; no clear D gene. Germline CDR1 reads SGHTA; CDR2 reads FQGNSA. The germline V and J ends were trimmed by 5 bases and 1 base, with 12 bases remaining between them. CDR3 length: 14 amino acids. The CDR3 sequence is CASSPSRVSYEQYF. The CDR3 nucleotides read TGTGCCAGCAGCCCGAGCCGGGTTTCCTACGAGCAGTACTTC.

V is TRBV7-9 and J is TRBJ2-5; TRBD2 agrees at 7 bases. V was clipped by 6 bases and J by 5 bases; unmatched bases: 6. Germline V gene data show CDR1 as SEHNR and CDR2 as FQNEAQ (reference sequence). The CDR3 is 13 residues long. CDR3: CASSFGLGETQYF. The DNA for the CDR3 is TGTGCCAGCAGTTTCGGACTAGGGGAGACCCAGTACTTC.

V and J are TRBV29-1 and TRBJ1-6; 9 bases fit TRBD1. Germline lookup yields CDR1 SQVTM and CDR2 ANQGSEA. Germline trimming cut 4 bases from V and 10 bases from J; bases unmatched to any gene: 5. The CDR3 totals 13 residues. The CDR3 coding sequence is TGCAGCGTTGCCTCGGACAGGGGCTCACCCCTCCACTTT. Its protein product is CSVASDRGSPLHF.

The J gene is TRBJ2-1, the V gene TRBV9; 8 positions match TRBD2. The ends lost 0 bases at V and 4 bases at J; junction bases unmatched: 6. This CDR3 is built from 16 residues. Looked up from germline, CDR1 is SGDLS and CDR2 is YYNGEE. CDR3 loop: CASSVESGGRYNEQFF. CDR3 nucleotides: TGTGCCAGCAGCGTAGAAAGCGGGGGCAGATACAATGAGCAGTTCTTC.

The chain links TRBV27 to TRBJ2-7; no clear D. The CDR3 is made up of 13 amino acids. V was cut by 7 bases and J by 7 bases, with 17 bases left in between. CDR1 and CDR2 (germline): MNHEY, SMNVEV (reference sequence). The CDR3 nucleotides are TGTGCCAGCAAAAAGCCTCTCAATCGTGAGCAGTACTTC. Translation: CASKKPLNREQYF.

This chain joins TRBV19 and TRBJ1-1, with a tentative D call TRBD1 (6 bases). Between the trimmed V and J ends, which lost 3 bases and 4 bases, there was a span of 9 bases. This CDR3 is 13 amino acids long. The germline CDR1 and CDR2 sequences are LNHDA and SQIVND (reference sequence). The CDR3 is CASSMGASTEAFF. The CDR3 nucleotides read TGTGCCAGTAGTATGGGGGCGAGCACTGAAGCTTTCTTT.

The CDR3 reads CASSRRGSNIQYF. For the CDR3, the DNA is TGTGCCAGCAGCCGCAGGGGGTCGAACATTCAGTACTTC. The chain employs TRBV7-2 and TRBJ2-4, with TRBD1 matching over 7 bases. Germline-derived CDR1 and CDR2 are SGHTA and FQGNSA. V dropped 5 bases and J dropped 7; count of bases not matched to a gene: 5. The CDR3 is 13 amino acids.

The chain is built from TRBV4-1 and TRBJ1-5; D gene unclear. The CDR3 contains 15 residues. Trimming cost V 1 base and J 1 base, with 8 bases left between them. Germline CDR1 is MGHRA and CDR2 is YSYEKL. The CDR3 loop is CASSQGSSSNQPQHF. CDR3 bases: TGCGCCAGCAGCCAAGGATCTAGCAGCAATCAGCCCCAGCATTTT.

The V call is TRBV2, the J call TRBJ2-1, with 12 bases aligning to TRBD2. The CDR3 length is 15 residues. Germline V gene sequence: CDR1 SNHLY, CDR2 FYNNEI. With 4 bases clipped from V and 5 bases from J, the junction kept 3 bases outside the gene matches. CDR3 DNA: TGTGCCAGCAGTGTCGGACTAGCGGGGAACAATGAGCAGTTCTTC. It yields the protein CASSVGLAGNNEQFF.

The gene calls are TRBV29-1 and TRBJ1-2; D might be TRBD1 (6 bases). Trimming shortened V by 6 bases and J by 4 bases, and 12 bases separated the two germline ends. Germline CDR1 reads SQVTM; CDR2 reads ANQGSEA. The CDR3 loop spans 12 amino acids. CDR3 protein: CSVVGTSYGYTF. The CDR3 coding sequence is TGCAGCGTCGTCGGGACAAGCTATGGCTACACCTTC.

As DNA, the CDR3 is TGCGCCAGCAGCTCCACAGGGTGGGATGGCTACACCTTC. Translation gives CASSSTGWDGYTF. The J gene is TRBJ1-2, the V gene TRBV5-1; possible D gene TRBD1, 6 bases. Germline CDR1 SGHRS, CDR2 YFSETQ. V lost 3 bases, J lost 6 bases, and 12 bases lay in between. The CDR3 runs to 13 residues.

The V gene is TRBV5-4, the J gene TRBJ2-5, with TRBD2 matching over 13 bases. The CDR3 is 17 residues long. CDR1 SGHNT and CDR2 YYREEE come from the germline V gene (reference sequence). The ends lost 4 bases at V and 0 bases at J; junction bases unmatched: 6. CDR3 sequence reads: CASSPGLAGTYQETQYF. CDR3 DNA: TGTGCCAGCAGCCCGGGACTAGCGGGGACGTACCAAGAGACCCAGTACTTC.

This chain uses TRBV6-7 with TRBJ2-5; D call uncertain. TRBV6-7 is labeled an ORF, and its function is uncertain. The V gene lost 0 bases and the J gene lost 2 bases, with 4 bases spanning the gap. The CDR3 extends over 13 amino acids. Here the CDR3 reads CASSYSRQETQYF. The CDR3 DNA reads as TGTGCCAGCAGTTACTCGCGTCAAGAGACCCAGTACTTC.

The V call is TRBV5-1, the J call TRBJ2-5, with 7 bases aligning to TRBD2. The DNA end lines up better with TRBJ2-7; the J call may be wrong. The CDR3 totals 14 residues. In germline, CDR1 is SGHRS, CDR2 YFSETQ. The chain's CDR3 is CASSLTGRVHEQYF. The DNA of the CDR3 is TGCGCCAGCAGCTTGACTGGGAGGGTCCACGAGCAGTACTTC.

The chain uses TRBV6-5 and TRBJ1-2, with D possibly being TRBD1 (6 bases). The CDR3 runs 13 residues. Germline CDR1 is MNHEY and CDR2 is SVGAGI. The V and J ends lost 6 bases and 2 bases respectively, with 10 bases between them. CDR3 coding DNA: TGTGCCAGCAGCAGGACAGAAAACTATGGCTACACCTTC. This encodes CASSRTENYGYTF.

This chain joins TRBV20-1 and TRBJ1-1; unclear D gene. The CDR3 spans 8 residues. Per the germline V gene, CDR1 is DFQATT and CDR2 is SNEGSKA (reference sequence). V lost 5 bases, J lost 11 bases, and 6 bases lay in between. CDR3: CSAGRAFF. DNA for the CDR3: TGCAGTGCTGGGAGGGCTTTCTTT.

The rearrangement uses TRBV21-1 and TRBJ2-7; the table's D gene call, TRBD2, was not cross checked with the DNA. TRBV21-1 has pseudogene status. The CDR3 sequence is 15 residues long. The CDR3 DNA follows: TGTGCCAGCAGCTTCTTCAAAGAGGACTCCTACGAGCAGTACTTC. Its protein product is CASSFFKEDSYEQYF.

The CDR3 nucleotides read TGTGCCAGCAGCTCCCACCCCGGGGAGACCCAGTACTTC. Translating gives CASSSHPGETQYF. J is TRBJ2-5 and V is TRBV7-2, with unresolved D. The CDR3 totals 13 residues. CDR1 and CDR2 from the germline V gene are SGHTA and FQGNSA. Trimming removed 4 bases at V and 5 bases at J, with 11 bases between.

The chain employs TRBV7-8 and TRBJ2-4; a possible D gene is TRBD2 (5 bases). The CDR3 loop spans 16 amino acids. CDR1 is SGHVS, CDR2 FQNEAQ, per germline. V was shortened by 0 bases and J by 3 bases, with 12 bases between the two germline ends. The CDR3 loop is CASSLARRQDKNIQYF. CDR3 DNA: TGTGCCAGCAGCTTAGCCCGGAGGCAGGACAAAAACATTCAGTACTTC.

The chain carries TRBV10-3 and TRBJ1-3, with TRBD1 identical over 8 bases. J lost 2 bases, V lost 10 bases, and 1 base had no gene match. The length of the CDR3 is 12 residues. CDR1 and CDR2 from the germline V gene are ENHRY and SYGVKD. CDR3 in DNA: TGTGCCACCAGGGGGCCTGGAAACACCATATATTTT. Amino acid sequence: CATRGPGNTIYF.

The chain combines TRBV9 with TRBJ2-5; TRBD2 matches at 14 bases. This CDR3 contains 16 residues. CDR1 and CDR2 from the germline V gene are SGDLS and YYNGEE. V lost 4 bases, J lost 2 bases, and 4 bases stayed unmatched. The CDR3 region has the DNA TGTGCCAGCAGCAAGGGACTAGCGGGGGCACAAGAGACCCAGTACTTC. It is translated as CASSKGLAGAQETQYF.

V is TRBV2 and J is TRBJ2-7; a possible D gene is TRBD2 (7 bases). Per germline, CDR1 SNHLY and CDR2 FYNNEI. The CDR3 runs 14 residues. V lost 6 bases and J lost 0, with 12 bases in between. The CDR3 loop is CASRVAGASYEQYF. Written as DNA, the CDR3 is TGTGCCAGCAGGGTTGCGGGGGCCTCCTACGAGCAGTACTTC.

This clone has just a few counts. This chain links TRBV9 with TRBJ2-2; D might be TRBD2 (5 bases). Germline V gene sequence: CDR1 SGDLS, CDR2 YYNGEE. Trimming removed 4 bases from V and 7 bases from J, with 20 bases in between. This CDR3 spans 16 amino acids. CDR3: CASSSGVHYRIGELFF. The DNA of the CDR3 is TGTGCCAGCAGCTCCGGGGTACACTACCGTATCGGGGAGCTGTTTTTT. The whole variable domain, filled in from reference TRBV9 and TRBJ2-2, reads DSGVTQTPKHLITATGQRVTLRCSPRSGDLSVYWYQQSLDQGLQFLIQYYNGEERAKGNILERFSAQQFPDLHSELNLSSLELGDSALYFCASSSGVHYRIGELFFGEGSRLTVL.